This entry is about one TCR beta chain. Its antigen is as yet unknown. Libraries of TCR beta came from iRepertoire HTBI primers plus Arm-PCR of CDR3 regions. MiXCR, applied by TCRdb to the multiplex PCR reads, yields one record per CDR3 protein. Among around 450,000 distinct CDR3 sequences listed, approximately 15% were seen once. This sample was taken from a study of regulatory T cells in long-lasting Graves disease. Findings of the study overall: Less diverse TCR repertoires were seen in persistent Graves' patients than in newly diagnosed ones.

V lost 4 bases to trimming and J lost 12 bases, with 9 bases between them. Germline CDR1 and CDR2: ENHRY and SYGVKD. The CDR3 is made up of 11 amino acids. The time point here: newly diagnosed GD, antithyroid drugs for less than 3 months. Extracted RNA from PBMCs served as the source of the TCR library. The same sample was also studied in work on T cells in Graves' hyperthyroidism and ophthalmopathy.

This clonotype originated in a woman in her 30s with Graves disease. The chain couples TRBV10-3 to TRBJ1-4, with D unresolved. This material consisted of peripheral blood mononuclear cells (PBMCs), taken at new diagnosis, from a patient treated with antithyroid drugs. CDR3 nucleotides: TGTGCCATCAGTGGGGGTAAAGAACTGTTTTTT. Encoded protein: CAISGGKELFF.